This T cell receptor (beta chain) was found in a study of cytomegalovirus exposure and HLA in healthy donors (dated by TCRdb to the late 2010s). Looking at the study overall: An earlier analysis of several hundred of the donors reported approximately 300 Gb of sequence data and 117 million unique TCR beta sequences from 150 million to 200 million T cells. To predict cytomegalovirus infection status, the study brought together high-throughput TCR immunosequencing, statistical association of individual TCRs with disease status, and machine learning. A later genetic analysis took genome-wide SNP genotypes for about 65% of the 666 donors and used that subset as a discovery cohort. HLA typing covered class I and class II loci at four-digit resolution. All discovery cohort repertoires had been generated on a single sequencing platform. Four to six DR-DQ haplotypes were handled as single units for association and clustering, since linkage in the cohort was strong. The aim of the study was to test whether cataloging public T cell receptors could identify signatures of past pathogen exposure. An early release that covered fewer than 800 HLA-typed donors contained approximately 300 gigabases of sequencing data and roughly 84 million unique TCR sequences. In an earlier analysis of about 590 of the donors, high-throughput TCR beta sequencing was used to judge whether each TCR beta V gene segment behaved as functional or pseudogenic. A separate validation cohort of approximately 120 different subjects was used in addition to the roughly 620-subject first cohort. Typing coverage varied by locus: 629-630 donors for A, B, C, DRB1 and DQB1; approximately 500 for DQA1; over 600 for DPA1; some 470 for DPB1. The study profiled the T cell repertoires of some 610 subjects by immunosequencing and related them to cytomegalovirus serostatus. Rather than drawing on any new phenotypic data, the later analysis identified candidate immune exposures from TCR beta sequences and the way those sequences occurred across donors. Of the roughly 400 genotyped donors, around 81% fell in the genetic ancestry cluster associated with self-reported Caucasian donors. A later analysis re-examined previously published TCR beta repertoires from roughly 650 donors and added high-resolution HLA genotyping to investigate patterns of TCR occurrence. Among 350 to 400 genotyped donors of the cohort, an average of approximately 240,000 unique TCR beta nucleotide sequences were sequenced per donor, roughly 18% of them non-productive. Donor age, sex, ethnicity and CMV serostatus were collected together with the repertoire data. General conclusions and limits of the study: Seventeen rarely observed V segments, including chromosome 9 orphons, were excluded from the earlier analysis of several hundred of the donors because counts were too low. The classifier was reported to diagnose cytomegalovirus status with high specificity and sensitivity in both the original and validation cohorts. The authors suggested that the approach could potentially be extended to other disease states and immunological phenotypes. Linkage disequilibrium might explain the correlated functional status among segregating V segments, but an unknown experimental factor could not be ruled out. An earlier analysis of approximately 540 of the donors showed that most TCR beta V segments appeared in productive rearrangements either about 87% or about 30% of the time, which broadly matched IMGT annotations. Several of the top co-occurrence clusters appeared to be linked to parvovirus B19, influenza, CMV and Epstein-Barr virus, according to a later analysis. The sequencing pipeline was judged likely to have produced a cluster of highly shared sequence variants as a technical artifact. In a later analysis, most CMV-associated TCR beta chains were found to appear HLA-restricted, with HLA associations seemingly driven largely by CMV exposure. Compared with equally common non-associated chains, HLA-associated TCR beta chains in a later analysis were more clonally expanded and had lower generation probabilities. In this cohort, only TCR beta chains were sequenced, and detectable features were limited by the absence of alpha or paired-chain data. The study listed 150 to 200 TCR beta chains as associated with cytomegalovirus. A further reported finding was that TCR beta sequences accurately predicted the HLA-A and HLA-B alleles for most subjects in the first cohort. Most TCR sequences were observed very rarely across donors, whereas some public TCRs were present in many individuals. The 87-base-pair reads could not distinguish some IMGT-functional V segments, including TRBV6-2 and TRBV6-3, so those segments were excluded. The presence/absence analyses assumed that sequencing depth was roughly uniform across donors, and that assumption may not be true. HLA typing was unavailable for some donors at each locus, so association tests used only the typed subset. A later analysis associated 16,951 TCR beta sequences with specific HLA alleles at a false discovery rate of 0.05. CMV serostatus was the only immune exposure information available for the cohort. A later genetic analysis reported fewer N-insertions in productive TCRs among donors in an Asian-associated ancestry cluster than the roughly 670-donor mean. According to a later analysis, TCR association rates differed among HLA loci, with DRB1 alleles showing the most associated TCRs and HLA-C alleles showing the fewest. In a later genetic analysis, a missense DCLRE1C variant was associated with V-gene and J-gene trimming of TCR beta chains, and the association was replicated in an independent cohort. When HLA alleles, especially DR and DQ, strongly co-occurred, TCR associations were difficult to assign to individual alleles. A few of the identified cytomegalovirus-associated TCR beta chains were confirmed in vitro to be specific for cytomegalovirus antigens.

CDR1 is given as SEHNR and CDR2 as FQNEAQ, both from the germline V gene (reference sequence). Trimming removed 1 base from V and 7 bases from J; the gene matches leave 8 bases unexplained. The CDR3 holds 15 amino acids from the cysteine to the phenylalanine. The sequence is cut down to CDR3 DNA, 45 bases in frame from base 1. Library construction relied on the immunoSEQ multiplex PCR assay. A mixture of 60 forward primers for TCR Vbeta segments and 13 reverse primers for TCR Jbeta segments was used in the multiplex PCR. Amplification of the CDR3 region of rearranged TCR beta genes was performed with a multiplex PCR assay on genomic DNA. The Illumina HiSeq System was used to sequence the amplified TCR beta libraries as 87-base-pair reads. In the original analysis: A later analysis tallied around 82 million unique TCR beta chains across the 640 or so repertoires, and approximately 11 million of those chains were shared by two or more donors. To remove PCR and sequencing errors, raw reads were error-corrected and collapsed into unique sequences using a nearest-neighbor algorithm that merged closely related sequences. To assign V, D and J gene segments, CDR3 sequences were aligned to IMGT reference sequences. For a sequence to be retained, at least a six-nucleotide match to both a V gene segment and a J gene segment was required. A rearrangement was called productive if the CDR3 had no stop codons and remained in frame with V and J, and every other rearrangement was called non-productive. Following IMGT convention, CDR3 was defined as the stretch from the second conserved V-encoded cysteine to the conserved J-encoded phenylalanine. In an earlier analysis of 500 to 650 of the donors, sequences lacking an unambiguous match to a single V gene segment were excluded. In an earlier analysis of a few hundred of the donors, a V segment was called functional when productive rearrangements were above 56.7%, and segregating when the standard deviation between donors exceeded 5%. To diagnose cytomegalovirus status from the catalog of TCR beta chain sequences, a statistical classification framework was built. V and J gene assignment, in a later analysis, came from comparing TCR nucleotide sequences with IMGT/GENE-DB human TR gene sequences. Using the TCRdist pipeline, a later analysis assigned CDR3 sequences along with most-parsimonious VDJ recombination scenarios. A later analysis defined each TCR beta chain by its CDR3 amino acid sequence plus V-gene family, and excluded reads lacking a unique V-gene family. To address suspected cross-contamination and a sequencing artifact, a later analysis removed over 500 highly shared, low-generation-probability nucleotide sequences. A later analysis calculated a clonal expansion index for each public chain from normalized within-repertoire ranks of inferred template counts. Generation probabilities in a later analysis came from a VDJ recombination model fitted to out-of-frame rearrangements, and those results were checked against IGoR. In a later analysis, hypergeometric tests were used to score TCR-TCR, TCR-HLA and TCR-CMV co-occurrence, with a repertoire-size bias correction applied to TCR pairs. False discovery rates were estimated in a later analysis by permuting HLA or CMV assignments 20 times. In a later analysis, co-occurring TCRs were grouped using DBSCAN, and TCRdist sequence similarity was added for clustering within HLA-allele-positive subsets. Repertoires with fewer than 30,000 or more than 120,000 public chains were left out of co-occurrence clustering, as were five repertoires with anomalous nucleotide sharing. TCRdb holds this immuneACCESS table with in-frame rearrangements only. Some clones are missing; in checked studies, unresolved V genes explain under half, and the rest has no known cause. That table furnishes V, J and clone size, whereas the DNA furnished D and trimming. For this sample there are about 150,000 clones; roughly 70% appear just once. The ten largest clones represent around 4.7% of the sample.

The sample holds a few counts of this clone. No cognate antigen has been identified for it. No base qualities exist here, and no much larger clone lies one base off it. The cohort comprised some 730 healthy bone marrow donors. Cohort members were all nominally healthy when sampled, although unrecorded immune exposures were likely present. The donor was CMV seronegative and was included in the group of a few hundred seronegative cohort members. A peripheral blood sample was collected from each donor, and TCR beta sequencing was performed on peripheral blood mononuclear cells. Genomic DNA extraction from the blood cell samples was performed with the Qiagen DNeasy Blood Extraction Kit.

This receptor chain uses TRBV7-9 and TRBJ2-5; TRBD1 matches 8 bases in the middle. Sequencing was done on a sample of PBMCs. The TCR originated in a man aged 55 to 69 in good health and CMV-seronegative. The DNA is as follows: TGTGCCAGCAGCTTAGGGCAGGGGGCGGCGTTGACCCAGTACTTC. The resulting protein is CASSLGQGAALTQYF.